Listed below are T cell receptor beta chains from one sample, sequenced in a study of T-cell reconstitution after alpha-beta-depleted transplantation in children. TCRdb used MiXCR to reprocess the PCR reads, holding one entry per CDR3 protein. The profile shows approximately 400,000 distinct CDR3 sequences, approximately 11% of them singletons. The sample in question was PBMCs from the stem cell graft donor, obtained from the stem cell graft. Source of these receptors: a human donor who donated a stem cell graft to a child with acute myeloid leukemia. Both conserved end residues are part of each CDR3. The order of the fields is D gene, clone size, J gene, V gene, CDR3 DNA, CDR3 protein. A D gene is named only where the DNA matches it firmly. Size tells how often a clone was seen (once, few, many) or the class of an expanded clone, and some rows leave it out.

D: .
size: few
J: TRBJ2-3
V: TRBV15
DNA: TGTGCCACCAGCAGGTCCGCGGGACCCGCAGATACGCAGTATTTT
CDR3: CATSRSAGPADTQYF

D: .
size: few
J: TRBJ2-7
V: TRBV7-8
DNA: TGTGCCAGCAGCTCTCACACCGCCTACGAGCAGTACTTC
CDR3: CASSSHTAYEQYF

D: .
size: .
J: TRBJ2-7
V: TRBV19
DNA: TGTGCCAGTAGCGGAGGAATGGCCAAGGGTGGCGAGCAGTACTTC
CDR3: CASSGGMAKGGEQYF

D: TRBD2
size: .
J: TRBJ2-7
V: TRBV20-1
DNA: TGCAGTGCGACCCTGGCGGGAGGGCCCTACGAGCAGTACTTC
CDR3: CSATLAGGPYEQYF

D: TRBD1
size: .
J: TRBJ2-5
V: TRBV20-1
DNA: TGCAGTGCTTGGGGGACAGGGGGCTTCGAGACCCAGTACTTC
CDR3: CSAWGTGGFETQYF

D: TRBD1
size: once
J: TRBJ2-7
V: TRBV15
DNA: TGTGCCACCAGCACGACAGGGAACCACGAGCAGTACTTC
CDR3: CATSTTGNHEQYF

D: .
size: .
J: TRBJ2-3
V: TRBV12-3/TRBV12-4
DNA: TGTGCCAGCAGCGGCCGGGACCGTGGTACGCAGTATTTT
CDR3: CASSGRDRGTQYF

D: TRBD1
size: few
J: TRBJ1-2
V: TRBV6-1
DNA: TGTGCCAGCACTACCGACAGGGGCTATGGCTACACCTTC
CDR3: CASTTDRGYGYTF

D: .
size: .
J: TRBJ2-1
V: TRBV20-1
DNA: TGCAGTGCTAGAGATCTCCTAGCGACCTCCTACAATGAGCAGTTCTTC
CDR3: CSARDLLATSYNEQFF

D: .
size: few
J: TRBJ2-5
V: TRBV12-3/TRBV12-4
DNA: TGTGCCAGCACCTTAAAAGAGACCCAGTACTTC
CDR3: CASTLKETQYF

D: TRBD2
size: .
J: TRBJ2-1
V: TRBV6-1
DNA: TGTGCCAGCAGGCAGGGAGGGCAAGGCAATGAGCAGTTCTTC
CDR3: CASRQGGQGNEQFF

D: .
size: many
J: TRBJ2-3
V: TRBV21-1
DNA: TGTGCCAGCAGCAAAGCGTCCGGACAATCTACAGATACGCAGTATTTT
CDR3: CASSKASGQSTDTQYF

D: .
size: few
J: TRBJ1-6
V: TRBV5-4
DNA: TGTGCCAGCAGCCGGGGAGAATATAATTCACCCCTCCACTTT
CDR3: CASSRGEYNSPLHF

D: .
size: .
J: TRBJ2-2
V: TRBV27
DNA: TGTGCCAGCTACGAACAAATGGGGGCCGACACCGGGGAGCTGTTTTTT
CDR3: CASYEQMGADTGELFF

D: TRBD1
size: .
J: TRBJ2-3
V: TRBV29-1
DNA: TGCAGCGTTGGGGAGACAGGGGGCGTCGCAGATACGCAGTATTTT
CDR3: CSVGETGGVADTQYF

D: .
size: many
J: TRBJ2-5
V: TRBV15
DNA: TGTGCCACCAGCCCCGGAGTTCAAGAGACCCAGTACTTC
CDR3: CATSPGVQETQYF

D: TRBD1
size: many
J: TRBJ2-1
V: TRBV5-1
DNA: TGCGCCAGCAGCTTCCGGGACAGCTCCTACAATGAGCAGTTCTTC
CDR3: CASSFRDSSYNEQFF

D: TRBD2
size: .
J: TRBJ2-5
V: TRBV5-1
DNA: TGCGCCAGCAGCACCGGGACTAGCGGGAGGGCCGGGGAGACCCAGTACTTC
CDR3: CASSTGTSGRAGETQYF

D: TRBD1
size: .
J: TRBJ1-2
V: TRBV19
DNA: TGTGCCAGTAGTGCCGGGACAGGGGCGTATGGCTACACCTTC
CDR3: CASSAGTGAYGYTF

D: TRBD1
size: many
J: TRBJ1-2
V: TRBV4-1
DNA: TGCGCCAGCAGCCAAGAGACAGGGGCGTCTAACTATGGCTACACCTTC
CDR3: CASSQETGASNYGYTF

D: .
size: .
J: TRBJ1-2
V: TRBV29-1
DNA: TGCAGCGTTGAAGACGGACCAAACTATGGCTACACCTTC
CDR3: CSVEDGPNYGYTF

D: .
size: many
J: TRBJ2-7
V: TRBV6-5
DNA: TGTGCCAGCAGTTACTCGAGTTCGGGTTCCTACGAGCAGTACTTC
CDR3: CASSYSSSGSYEQYF

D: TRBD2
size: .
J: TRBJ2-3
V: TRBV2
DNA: TGTGCCAGCAGTGAAACTGGACTAGCGGGAGCAGATACGCAGTATTTT
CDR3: CASSETGLAGADTQYF

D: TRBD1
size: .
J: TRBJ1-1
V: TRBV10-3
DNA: TGTGCCATCAAAGCGGGACAGGGGGCGGGGAACACTGAAGCTTTCTTT
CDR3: CAIKAGQGAGNTEAFF

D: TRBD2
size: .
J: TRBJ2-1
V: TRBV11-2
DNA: TGTGCCAGCAGCTTGGGTAGCGGGAACAATGAGCAGTTCTTC
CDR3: CASSLGSGNNEQFF

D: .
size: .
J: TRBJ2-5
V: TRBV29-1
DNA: TGCAGCGTTGTGTCAGACGGTGAGACCCAGTACTTC
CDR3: CSVVSDGETQYF

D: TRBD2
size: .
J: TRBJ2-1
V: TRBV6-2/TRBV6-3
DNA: TGTGCCAGCCGTAGGGGGACTAGCGGAGAGCAGTTCTTC
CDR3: CASRRGTSGEQFF

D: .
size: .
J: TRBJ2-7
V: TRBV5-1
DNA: TGCGCCAGCCGCTCTGGAGGGACCTACGAGCAGTACTTC
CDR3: CASRSGGTYEQYF

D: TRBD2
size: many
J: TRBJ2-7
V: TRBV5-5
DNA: TGTGCCAGCAGCCTGGGAGGGAAGGGCGAGCAGTACTTC
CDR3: CASSLGGKGEQYF

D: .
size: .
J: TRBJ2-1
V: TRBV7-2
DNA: TGTGCCAGCACCACCAGCGGGTTCTACAATGAGCAGTTCTTC
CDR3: CASTTSGFYNEQFF

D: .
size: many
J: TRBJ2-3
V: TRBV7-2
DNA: TGTGCCAGCAGCTTTGGGGGGGGGCCGTCAGATACGCAGTATTTT
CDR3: CASSFGGGPSDTQYF

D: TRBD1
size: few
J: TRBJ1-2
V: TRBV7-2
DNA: TGTGCCAGCAGCTCACAACCCGGGACAGGGAACTATGGCTACACCTTC
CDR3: CASSSQPGTGNYGYTF

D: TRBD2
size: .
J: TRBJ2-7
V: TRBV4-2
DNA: TGTGCCAGTAGGGCGGGGGTCTCCCGTAGCGGGAGGGTCTCCTACGAGCAGTACTTC
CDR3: CASRAGVSRSGRVSYEQYF

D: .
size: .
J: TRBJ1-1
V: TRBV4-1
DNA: TGCGCCAGCAGCCAATCATTATCAGCCATCTACACTGAAGCTTTCTTT
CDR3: CASSQSLSAIYTEAFF

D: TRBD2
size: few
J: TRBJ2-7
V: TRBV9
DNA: TGTGCCAGCAGCCTAGAGGGACTAGCCCCACAGTACTTC
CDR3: CASSLEGLAPQYF

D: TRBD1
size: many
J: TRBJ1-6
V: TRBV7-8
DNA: TGTGCCAGCAGCTCCCAGACAGGGAGCAATTCACCCCTCCACTTT
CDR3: CASSSQTGSNSPLHF

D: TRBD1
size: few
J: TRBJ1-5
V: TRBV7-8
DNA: TGTGCCAGCAGCTTAGTTACAGGGGGCTTGATTCAGCCCCAGCATTTT
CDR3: CASSLVTGGLIQPQHF

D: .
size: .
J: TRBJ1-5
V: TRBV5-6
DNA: TGTGCCAGCAGCATGATGGGTAGCAATCAGCCCCAGCATTTT
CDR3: CASSMMGSNQPQHF

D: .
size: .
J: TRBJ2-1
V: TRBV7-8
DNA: TGTGCCAGCAGCTTAAGTGAATCCGCTCGGACCTCTCCCAACAATGAGCAGTTCTTC
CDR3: CASSLSESARTSPNNEQFF

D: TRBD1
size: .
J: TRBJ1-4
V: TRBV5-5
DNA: TGTGCCAGCAGCTTGGGGACAGGGGTCGGTGAAAAACTGTTTTTT
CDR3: CASSLGTGVGEKLFF

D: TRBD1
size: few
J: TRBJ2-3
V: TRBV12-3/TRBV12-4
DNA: TGTGCCAGAGGGACAGGGAGCACAGATACGCAGTATTTT
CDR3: CARGTGSTDTQYF

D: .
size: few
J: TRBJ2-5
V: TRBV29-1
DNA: TGCAGCGTCCAACAAAATCAAGAGACCCAGTACTTC
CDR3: CSVQQNQETQYF

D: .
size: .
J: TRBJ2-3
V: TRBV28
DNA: TGTGCCAGCAAAACAGGGATCACAGATACGCAGTATTTT
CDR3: CASKTGITDTQYF

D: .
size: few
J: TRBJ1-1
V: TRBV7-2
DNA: TGTGCCAGCAGCCCAGGGGCGGGGACGAACACTGAAGCTTTCTTT
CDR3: CASSPGAGTNTEAFF

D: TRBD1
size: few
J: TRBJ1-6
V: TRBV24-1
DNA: TGTGCCACCAGTGATTTGCTCCGGACAGGGCCTAGGGAGGTGGCCAATTCACCCCTCCACTTT
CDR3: CATSDLLRTGPREVANSPLHF

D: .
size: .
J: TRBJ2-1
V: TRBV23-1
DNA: TGCGCCAGCAGTCCTCTAGGACACAAAACGGGACCCTCCTACAATGAGCAGTTCTTC
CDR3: CASSPLGHKTGPSYNEQFF

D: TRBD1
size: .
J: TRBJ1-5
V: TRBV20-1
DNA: TGCAGTGCTAGTCTGACAGGGGGTAGCCAGCCCCAGCATTTT
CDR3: CSASLTGGSQPQHF

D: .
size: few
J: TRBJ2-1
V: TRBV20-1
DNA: TGCAGTGCTAGAGAGGGCCTGGGACTCCAGATCTTC
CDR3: CSAREGLGLQIF

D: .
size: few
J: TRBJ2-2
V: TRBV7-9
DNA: TGTGCCAGCAGTTCCGGGACAACCAACACCGGGGAGCTGTTTTTT
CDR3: CASSSGTTNTGELFF

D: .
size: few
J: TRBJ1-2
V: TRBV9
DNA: TGTGCCAGCAGCGCCTCTATGGCCCAGGCTGGCTACACCTTC
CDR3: CASSASMAQAGYTF

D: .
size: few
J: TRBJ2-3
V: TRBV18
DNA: TGTGCCAGCTCACCTCTGAATAGCGGCCGAGATACGCAGTATTTT
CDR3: CASSPLNSGRDTQYF